This T cell receptor beta chain came from a study of siplizumab effects on memory and regulatory T cells. Some clones are missing from TCRdb's copy, which holds only in-frame ones; the method was immunoSEQ multiplex PCR. The sample lists tens of thousands of clones; around 96% were seen once. Germline V gene sequence: CDR1 SEHNR, CDR2 FQNEAQ (reference sequence). The CDR3 loop spans 13 amino acids. The V end was cut by 1 base, the J end by 4 bases, with 7 bases between. The specimen was naive CD8+ T cells sorted from blood. The chain uses TRBV7-9 and TRBJ2-5; D remains ambiguous. This receptor was obtained from a human donor in good health. CDR3 in amino acids: CASSLEGGETQYF. CDR3 DNA sequence: TGTGCCAGCAGCTTAGAGGGTGGAGAGACCCAGTACTTC.